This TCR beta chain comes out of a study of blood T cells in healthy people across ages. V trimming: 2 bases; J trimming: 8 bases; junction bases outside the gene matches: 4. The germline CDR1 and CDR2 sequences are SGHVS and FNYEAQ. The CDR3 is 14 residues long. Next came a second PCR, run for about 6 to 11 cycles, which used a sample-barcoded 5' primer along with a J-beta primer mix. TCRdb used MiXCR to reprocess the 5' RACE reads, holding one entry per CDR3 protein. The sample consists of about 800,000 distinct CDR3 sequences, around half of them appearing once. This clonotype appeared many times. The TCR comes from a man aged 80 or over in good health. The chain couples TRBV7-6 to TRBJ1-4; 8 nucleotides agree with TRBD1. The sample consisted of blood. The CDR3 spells CASSLQDRDEKLFF. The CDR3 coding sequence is TGTGCCAGCAGCTTACAGGACAGGGACGAAAAACTGTTTTTT.